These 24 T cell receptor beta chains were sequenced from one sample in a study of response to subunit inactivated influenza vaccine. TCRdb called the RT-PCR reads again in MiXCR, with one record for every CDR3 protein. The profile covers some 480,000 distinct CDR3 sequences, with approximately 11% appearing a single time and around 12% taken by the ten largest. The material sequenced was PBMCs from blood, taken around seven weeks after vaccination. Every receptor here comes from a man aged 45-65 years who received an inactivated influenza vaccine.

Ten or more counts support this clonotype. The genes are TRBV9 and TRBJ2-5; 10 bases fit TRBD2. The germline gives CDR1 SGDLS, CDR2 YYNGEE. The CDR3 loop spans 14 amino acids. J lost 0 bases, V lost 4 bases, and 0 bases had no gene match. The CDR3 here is CASSTSGNQETQYF. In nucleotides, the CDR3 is TGTGCCAGCAGCACTAGCGGGAACCAAGAGACCCAGTACTTC.

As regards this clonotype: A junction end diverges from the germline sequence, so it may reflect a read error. The CDR3 protein is CASSYWGGNVDEQYF. CDR3 nucleotides: TGTGCCAGCAGCTACTGGGGAGGGAATGTCGACGAGCAGTACTTC. The chain is built from TRBV6-5 and TRBJ2-7; 7 bases match TRBD2. Looked up from germline, CDR1 is MNHEY and CDR2 is SVGAGI. The CDR3 sequence is 15 residues long.

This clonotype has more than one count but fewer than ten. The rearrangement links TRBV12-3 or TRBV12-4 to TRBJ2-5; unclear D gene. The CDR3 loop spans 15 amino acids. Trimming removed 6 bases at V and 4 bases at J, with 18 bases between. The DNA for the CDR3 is TGTGCCAGCAGCCCGGACCCTCCTTTCCGAGAGACCCAGTACTTC. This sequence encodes CASSPDPPFRETQYF.

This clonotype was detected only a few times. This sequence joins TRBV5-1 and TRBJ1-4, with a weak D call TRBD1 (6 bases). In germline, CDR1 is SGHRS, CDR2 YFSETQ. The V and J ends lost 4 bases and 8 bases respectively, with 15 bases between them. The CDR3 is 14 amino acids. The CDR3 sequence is CASSPRQVGEKLFF. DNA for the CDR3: TGCGCCAGCAGCCCCCGACAGGTGGGGGAAAAACTGTTTTTT.

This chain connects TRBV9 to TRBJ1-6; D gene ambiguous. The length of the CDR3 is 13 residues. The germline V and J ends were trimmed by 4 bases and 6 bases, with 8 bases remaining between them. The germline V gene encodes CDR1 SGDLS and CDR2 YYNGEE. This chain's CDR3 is CASSPGTNSPLHF. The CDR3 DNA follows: TGTGCCAGCAGCCCGGGAACTAATTCACCCCTCCACTTT.

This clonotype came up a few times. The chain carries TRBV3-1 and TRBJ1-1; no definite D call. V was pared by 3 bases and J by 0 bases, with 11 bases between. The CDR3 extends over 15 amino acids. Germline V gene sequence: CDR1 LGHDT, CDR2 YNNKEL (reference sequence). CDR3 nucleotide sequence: TGTGCCAGCAGCCAGGGCCGTCTGTTGAACACTGAAGCTTTCTTT. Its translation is CASSQGRLLNTEAFF. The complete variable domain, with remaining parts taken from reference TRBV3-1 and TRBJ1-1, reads DTAVSQTPKYLVTQMGNDKSIKCEQNLGHDTMYWYKQDSKKFLKIMFSYNNKELIINETVPNRFSPKSPDKAHLNLHINSLELGDSAVYFCASSQGRLLNTEAFFGQGTRLTVV.

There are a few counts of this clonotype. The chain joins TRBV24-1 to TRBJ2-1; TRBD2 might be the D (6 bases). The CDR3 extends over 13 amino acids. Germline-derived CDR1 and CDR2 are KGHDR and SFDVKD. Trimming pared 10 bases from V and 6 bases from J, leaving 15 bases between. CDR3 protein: CATESGLRNEQFF. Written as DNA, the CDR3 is TGTGCCACGGAATCGGGACTCCGCAATGAGCAGTTCTTC.

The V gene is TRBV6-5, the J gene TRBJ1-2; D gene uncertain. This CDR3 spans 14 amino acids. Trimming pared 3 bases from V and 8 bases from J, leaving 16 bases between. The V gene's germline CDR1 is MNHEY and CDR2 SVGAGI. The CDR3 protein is CASSYRSTTGGYTF. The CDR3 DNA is TGTGCCAGCAGTTATCGGAGTACGACGGGGGGCTACACCTTC.

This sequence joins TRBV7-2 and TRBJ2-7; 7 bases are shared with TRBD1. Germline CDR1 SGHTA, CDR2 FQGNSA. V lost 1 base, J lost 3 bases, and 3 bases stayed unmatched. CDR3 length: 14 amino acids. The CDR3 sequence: CASSLVRQGYEQYF. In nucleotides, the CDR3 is TGTGCCAGCAGCTTAGTGCGACAGGGCTACGAGCAGTACTTC.

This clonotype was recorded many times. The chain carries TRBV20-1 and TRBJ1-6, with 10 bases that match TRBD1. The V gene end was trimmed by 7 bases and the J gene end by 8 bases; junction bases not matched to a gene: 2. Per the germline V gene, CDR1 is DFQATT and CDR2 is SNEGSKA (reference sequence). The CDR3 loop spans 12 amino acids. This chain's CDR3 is CSGGTGDSPLHF. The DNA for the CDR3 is TGCAGTGGCGGGACAGGGGATTCACCCCTCCACTTT.

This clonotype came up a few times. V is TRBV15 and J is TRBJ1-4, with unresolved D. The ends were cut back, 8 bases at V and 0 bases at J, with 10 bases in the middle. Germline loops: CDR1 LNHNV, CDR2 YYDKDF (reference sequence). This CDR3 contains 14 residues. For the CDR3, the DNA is TGTGCCACCGGGCCTGGGCCAACTAATGAAAAACTGTTTTTT. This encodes CATGPGPTNEKLFF.

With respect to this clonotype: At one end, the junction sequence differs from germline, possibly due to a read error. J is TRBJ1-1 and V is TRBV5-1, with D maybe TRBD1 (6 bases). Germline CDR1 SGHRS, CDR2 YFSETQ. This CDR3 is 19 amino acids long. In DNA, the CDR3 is TGCGCCAGCAGCTTGGTTAGTTGGAACGGGGGCTCGGTGAAGACTGAAGCTTTCTTT. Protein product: CASSLVSWNGGSVKTEAFF.

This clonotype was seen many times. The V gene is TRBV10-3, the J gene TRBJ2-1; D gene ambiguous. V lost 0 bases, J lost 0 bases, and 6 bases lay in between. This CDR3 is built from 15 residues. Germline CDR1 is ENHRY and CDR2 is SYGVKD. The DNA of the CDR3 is TGTGCCATCAGTGAGTCGGGCGGCTCCTACAATGAGCAGTTCTTC. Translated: CAISESGGSYNEQFF.

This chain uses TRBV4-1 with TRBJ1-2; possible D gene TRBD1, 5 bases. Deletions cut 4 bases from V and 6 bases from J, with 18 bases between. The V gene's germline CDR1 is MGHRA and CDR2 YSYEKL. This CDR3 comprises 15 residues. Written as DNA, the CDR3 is TGCGCCAGCAGCCTATCAGGGTTCCAAGACCATGGCTACACCTTC. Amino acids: CASSLSGFQDHGYTF.

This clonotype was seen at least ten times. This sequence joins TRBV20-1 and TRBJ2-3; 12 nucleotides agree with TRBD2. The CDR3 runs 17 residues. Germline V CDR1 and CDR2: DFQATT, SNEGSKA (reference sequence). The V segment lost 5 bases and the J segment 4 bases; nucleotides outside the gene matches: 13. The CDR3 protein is CSAGLAGGPIVADTQYF. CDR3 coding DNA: TGCAGTGCTGGCCTAGCGGGAGGGCCGATTGTTGCAGATACGCAGTATTTT.

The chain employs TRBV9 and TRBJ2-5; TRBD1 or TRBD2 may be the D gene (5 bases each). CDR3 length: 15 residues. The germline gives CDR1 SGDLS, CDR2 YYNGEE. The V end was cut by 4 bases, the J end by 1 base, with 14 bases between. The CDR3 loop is CASSPDRDAQETQYF. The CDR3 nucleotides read TGTGCCAGCAGCCCGGACCGGGACGCCCAAGAGACCCAGTACTTC. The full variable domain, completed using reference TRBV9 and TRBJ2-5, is DSGVTQTPKHLITATGQRVTLRCSPRSGDLSVYWYQQSLDQGLQFLIQYYNGEERAKGNILERFSAQQFPDLHSELNLSSLELGDSALYFCASSPDRDAQETQYFGPGTRLLVL.

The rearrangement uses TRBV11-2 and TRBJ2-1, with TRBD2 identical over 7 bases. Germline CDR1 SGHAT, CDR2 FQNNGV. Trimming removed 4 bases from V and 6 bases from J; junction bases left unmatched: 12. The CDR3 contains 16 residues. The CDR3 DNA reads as TGTGCCAGCAGCTCCCCTCTAGCGGCAGTTAGCAATGAGCAGTTCTTC. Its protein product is CASSSPLAAVSNEQFF.

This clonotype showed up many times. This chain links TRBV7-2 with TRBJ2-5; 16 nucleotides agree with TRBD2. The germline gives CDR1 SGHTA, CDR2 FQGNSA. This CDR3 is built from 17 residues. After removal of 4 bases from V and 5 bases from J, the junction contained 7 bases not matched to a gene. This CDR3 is CASSSTSGLAGGETQYF. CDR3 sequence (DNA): TGTGCCAGCAGCTCGACGTCGGGACTAGCGGGAGGGGAGACCCAGTACTTC.

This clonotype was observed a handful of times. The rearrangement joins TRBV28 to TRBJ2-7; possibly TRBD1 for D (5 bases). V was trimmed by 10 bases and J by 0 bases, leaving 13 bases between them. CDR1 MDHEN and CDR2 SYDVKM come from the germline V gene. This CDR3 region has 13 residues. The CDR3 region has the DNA TGTGCCACCAGGGTCTATACCTCCTACGAGCAGTACTTC. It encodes CATRVYTSYEQYF.

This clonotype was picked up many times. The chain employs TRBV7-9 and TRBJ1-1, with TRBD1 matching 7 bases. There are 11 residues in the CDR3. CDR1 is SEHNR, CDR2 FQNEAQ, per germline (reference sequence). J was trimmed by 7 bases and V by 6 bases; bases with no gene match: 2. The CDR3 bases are TGTGCCAGCAGTGGGACAGTTGAAGCTTTCTTT. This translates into CASSGTVEAFF.

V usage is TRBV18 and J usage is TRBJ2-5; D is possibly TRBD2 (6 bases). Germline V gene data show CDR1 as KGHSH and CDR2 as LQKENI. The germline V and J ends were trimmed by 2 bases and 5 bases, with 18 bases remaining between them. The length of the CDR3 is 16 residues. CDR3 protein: CASSPVAGTPSETQYF. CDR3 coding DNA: TGTGCCAGCTCACCAGTTGCCGGGACTCCAAGTGAGACCCAGTACTTC.

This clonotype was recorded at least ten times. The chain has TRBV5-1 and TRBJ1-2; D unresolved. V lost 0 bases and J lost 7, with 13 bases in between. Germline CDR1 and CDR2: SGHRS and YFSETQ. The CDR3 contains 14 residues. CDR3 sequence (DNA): TGCGCCAGCAGCTTGGACCGGAACCCACGTGGCTACACCTTC. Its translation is CASSLDRNPRGYTF.

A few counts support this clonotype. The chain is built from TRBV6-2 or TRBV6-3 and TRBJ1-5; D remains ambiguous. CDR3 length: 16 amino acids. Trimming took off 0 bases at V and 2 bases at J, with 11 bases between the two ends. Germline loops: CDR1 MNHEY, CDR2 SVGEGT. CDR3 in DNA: TGTGCCAGCAGTTACTCAGTTTTTAGAGGCAATCAGCCCCAGCATTTT. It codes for CASSYSVFRGNQPQHF.

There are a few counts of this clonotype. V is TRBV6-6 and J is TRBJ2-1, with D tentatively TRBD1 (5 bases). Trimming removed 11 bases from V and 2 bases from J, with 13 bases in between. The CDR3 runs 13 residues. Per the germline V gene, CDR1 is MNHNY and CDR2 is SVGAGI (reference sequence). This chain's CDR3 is CAGGAETYNEQFF. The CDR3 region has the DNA TGTGCCGGTGGGGCGGAAACCTACAATGAGCAGTTCTTC.